This T cell receptor beta chain was profiled in a study of blood T cell repertoires in COVID-19. Study details: COVID-19 samples, acute and convalescent, were from the United States, Italy and Spain. T cells, B-cell-depleted T cells, or PBMCs supplied cDNA or gDNA.

As processed by the authors: From reference gene primer amplification, estimates of nucleated cell counts were derived. The protocol was immunoSEQ multiplex PCR, while the TCRdb copy is restricted to in-frame clones and leaves out a portion. That table is the source of V, J and clone size, and D and trimming were worked out from the DNA. The sample records about 140,000 clones, 85% to 90% being singletons. Sequenced sample: peripheral blood. The receptor was derived from an older woman with acute or convalescent COVID-19.

The DNA for the CDR3 is TGTGCCAGCAGCTTGGCAGGGGCCGCTGGCACCGGGGAGCTGTTTTTT. It encodes CASSLAGAAGTGELFF. The V gene is TRBV5-4, the J gene TRBJ2-2; tentatively, D is TRBD1 (6 bases). Germline CDR1 reads SGHNT; CDR2 reads YYREEE (reference sequence). Between the trimmed V and J ends, which lost 0 bases and 4 bases, there was a span of 13 bases. This CDR3 region has 16 residues.